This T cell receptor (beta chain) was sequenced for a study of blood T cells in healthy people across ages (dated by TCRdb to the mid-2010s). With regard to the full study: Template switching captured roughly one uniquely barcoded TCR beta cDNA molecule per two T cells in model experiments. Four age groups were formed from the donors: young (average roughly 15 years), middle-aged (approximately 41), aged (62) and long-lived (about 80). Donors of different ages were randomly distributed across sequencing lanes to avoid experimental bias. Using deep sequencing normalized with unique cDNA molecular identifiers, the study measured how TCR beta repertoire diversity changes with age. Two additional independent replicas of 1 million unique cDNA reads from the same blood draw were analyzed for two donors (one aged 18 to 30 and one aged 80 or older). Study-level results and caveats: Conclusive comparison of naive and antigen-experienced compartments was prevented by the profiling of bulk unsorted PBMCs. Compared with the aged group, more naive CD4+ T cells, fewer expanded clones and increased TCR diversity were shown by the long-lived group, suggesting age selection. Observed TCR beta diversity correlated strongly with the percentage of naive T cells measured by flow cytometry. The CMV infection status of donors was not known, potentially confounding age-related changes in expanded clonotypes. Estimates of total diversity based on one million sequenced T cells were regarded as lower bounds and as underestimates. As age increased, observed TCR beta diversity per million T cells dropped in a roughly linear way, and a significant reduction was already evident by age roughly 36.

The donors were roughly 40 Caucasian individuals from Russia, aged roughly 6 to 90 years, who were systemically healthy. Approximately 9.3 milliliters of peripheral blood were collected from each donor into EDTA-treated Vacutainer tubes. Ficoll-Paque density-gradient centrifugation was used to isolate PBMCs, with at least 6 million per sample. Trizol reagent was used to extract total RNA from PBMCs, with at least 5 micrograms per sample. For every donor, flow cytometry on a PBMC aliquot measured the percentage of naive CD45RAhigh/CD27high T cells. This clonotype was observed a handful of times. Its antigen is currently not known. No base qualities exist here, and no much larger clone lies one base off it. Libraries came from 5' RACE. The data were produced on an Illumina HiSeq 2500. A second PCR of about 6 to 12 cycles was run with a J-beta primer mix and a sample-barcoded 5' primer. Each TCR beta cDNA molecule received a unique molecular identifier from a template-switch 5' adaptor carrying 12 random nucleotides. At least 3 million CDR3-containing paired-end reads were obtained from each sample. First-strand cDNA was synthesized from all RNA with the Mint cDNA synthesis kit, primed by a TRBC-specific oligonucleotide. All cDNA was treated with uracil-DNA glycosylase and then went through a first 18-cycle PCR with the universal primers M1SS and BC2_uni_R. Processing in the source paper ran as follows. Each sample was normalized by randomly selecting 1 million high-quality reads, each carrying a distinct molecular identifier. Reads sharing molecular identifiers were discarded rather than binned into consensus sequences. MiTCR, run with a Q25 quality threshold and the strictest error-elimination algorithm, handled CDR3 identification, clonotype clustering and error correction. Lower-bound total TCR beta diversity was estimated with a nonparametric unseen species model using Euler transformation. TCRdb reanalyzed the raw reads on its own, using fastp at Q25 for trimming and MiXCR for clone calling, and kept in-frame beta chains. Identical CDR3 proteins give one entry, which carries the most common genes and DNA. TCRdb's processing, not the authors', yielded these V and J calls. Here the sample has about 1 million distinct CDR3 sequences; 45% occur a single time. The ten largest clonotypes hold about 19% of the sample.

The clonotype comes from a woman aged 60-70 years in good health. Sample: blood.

The sequence in DNA is TGCAGTGCTAGAGTGCTAGCGGGAAGTGAGCAGTTCTTC. Translated, this gives CSARVLAGSEQFF. Recombination joined TRBV20-1 with TRBJ2-1, with TRBD2 identical over 9 junction bases. From the cysteine through the phenylalanine, the CDR3 covers 13 amino acids. The kept DNA is CDR3 alone, 39 bases in frame from the first base. CDR1 and CDR2 were assigned from the germline V gene (reference sequence) as DFQATT and SNEGSKA. Trimming takes 1 base off V and 9 bases off J; junction bases not matched to a gene: 4.